This T cell receptor beta chain was sequenced in a study of T-cell reconstitution after alpha-beta-depleted transplantation in children. Library preparation (for TCRbeta) was performed with unique molecular identifiers. TCRdb processed the PCR reads anew with MiXCR; each CDR3 protein has one entry. The table shows some 300,000 distinct CDR3 sequences, with 10% occurring only once. The V gene's germline CDR1 is SEHNR and CDR2 FQNEAQ (reference sequence). Trimming removed 7 bases from V and 6 bases from J; junction bases left unmatched: 8. This CDR3 is built from 15 residues. The chain combines TRBV7-9 with TRBJ2-2; TRBD2 aligns across 10 bases. The sequence came from a human donor who donated a stem cell graft to a child with acute lymphoblastic leukemia. Specimen: PBMCs from the stem cell graft donor, collected from the stem cell graft. DNA of the CDR3: TGTGCCAGCACCGAAGGGCTAGCGGGGGCCGGGGAGCTGTTTTTT. This translates into CASTEGLAGAGELFF.